A selection of T cell receptor beta chains follows, all from one sample in a study of T cells after yellow fever vaccination. TCRdb called the 5' RACE reads again in MiXCR, with one record for every CDR3 protein. There are about 510,000 distinct CDR3 sequences in the sample; 21% occur only once, and roughly 16% lies in the top ten. The sequenced sample was PBMCs, obtained about 21 days after the first yellow fever vaccination. The receptors were gathered from a man younger than 35 who received the YFV17D yellow fever vaccine. The CDR3 runs from the conserved cysteine through the conserved F or W. A D gene is named only where the DNA matches it firmly. Only some rows state a clone size, as once, few, many or a class for expanded clones.

NA TRBJ2-3 TRBV7-3 NA CASSSSPGDEVPDTQYF
NA TRBJ1-2 TRBV10-3 NA CAISGEWADGLNGYTF
TRBD1 TRBJ2-3 TRBV18 NA CASSPGQGAQYF
NA TRBJ2-3 TRBV10-3 NA CAIKKGTDTQYF
NA TRBJ2-2 TRBV28 few CASSFLGGNTGELFF
NA TRBJ2-2 TRBV7-2 NA CASSLMTTGELFF
NA TRBJ2-5 TRBV20-1 NA CSARGGVETQYF
NA TRBJ2-7 TRBV6-2/TRBV6-3 NA CASSYSRTDDEQYF
NA TRBJ1-1 TRBV20-1 NA CSAMDSLNTEAFF
NA TRBJ2-1 TRBV6-2/TRBV6-3 NA CASSDSGRKQFF
NA TRBJ1-1 TRBV4-2 NA CASSQDVGRSAEAFF
NA TRBJ2-5 TRBV5-1 NA CASSLGAGYGGETQYF
NA TRBJ1-5 TRBV20-1 few CSAREGYQPQHF
NA TRBJ2-3 TRBV4-3 NA CASSQGLGLDTDTQYF
NA TRBJ2-5 TRBV20-1 NA CSARSYQAGETQYF
NA TRBJ1-1 TRBV2 NA CASSRSSMNTEAFF
NA TRBJ2-7 TRBV19 NA CASSTDSRTYEQYF
TRBD1 TRBJ2-1 TRBV7-2 many CASREQGGSQFF
NA TRBJ1-2 TRBV7-9 once CASSQGTGYYGYTF
TRBD1 TRBJ2-5 TRBV6-5 NA CASSYATGGRETQYF
NA TRBJ2-5 TRBV12-3/TRBV12-4 few CASSSGTVPETQYF
TRBD1 TRBJ2-7 TRBV19 NA CASSRTGTTYEQYF
NA TRBJ2-7 TRBV4-3 few CASSTLGDMGEQYF